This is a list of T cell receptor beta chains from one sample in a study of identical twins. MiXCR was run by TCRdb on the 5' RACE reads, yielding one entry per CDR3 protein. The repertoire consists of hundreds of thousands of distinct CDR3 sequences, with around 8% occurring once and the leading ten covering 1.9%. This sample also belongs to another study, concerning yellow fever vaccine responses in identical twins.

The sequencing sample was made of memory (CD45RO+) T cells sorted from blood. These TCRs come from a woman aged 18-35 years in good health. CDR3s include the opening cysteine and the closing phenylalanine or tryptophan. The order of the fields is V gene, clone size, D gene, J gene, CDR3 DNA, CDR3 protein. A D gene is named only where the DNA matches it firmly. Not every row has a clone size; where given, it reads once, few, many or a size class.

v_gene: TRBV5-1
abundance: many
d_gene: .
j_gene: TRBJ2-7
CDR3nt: TGCGCCAGCAGCTTGGATCTGACATCGTCCGAGCAGTACTTC
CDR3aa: CASSLDLTSSEQYF

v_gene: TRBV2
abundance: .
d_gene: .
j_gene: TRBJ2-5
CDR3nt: TGTGCCAGCAGGGGGGAAGGGATTGTGACCCAGTACTTC
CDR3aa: CASRGEGIVTQYF

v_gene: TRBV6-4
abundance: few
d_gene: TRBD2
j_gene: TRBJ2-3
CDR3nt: TGTGCCAGCAGTGACACTAGCGGGGGGACAGATACGCAGTATTTT
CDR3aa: CASSDTSGGTDTQYF

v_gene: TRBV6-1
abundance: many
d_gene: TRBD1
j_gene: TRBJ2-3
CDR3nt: TGTGCCAGCAGCTCGGGACAGGACACAGATACGCAGTATTTT
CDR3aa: CASSSGQDTDTQYF

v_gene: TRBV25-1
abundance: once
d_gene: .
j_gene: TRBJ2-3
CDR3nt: TGTGCCAGCAGTGACCCTCGCGCGGAGCGGGCAGACACAGATACGCAGTATTTT
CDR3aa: CASSDPRAERADTDTQYF

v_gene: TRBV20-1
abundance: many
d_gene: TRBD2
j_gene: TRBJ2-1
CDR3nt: TGCAGTGCTCCAGATGGGCGGGGGGACAATGAGCAGTTCTTC
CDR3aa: CSAPDGRGDNEQFF

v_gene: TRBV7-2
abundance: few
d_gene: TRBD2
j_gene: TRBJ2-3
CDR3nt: TGTGCCAGCAGCCCGGGGGGGACTCGCACAGATACGCAGTATTTT
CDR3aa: CASSPGGTRTDTQYF

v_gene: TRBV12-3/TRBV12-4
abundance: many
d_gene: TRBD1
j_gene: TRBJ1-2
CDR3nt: TGTGCCAGCAGTTCAAGGACAGGGGCCGGCTATGGCTACACCTTC
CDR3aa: CASSSRTGAGYGYTF

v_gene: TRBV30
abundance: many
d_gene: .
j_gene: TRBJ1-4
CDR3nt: TGTGCCTGGAGTGTCAGTTCGACAGGCTCTAATGAAAAACTGTTTTTT
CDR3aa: CAWSVSSTGSNEKLFF

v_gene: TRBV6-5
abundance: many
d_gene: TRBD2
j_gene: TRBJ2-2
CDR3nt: TGTGCCAGCAGTTACTCCCTCGAGCGGGGGTCAGCCGGGGAGCTGTTTTTT
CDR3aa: CASSYSLERGSAGELFF

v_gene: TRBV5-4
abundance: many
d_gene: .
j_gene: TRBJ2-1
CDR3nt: TGTGCCAGCAGCTTCCAGGGGGGTTCCTACAATGAGCAGTTCTTC
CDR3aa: CASSFQGGSYNEQFF

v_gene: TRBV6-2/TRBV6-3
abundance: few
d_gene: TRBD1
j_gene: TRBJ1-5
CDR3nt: TGTGCCAGCAGCGGAACCCAGGGGGAGAGGCCCCAGCATTTT
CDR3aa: CASSGTQGERPQHF

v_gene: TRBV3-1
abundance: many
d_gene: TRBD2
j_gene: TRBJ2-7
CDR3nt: TGTGCCAGCAGCCCAGCGGCTAGCGGCTCCTACGAGCAGTACTTC
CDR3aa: CASSPAASGSYEQYF

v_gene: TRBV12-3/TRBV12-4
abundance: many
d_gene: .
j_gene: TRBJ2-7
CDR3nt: TGTGCCAGCACTACGAATGGCGGGACCTACGAGCAGTACTTC
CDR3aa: CASTTNGGTYEQYF

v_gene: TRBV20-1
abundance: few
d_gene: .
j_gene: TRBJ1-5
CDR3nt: TGCAGTGCTAGGATGGGGTTTGATCAGCCCCAGCATTTT
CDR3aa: CSARMGFDQPQHF

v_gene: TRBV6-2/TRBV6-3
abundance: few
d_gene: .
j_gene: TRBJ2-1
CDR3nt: TGTGCCAGCGGACGAAAGGGGCAGGACCACTACAATGAGCAGTTCTTC
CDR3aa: CASGRKGQDHYNEQFF

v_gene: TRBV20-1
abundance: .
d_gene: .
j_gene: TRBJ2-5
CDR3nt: TGCAGTGCTAGAGTACCGGGACCTCAAGAGACCCAGTACTTC
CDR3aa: CSARVPGPQETQYF

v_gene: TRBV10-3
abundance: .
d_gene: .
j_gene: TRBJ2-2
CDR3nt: TGTGCCATCAGTGAGGGGGTTCCCACCGGGGAGCTGTTTTTT
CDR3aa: CAISEGVPTGELFF

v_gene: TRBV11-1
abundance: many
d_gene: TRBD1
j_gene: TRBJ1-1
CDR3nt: TGTGCCAGCACCCTTACGGCAGGGGGCTACACTGAAGCTTTCTTT
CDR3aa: CASTLTAGGYTEAFF

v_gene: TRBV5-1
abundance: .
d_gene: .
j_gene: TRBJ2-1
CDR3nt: TGCGCCAGCAGAATCGACGTGAAAGTTATGAATGAGCAGTTCTTC
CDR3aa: CASRIDVKVMNEQFF

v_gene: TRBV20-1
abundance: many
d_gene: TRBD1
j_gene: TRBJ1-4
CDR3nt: TGCAGTGCTAGAGACCCGAGGACAGGGGGAAGTGATCGGGAAAAACTGTTTTTT
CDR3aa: CSARDPRTGGSDREKLFF

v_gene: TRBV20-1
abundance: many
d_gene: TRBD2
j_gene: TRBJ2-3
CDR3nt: TGCAGTGCTAGAGATCTACTAGCGGATAGCACAGATACGCAGTATTTT
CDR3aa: CSARDLLADSTDTQYF

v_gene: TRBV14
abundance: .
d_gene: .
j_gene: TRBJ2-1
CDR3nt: TGTGCCAGCAGCCAACAGGGGGAGCAGTTCTTC
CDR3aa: CASSQQGEQFF

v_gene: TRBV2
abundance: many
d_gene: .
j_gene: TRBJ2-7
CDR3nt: TGTGCCAGCACTCAGGACCGGGGCGAGCAGTACTTC
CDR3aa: CASTQDRGEQYF

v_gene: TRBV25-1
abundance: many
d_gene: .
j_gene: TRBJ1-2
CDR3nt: TGTGCCAGCAGTGCTTCTCAGGTCTATGGCTACACCTTC
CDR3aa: CASSASQVYGYTF

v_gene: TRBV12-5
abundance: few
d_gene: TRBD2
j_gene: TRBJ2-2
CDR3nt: TGTGCTAGTGGTTTCTCCGGACTAGCGGGGGGTTTTGCCGGGGAGCTGTTTTTT
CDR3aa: CASGFSGLAGGFAGELFF

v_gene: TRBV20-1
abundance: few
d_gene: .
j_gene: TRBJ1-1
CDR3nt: TGCAGTGCTCGCCCCATGGGGAGGGACACTGAAGCTTTCTTT
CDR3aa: CSARPMGRDTEAFF

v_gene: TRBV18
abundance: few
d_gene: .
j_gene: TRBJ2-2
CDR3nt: TGTGCCAGCTCACCGTATCTGGGCAGTTCGAACACCGGGGAGCTGTTTTTT
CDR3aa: CASSPYLGSSNTGELFF

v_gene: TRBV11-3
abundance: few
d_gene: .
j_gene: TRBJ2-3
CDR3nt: TGTGCCAGCAGCTTAGCGGTTGAGGGTACGCAGTATTTT
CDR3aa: CASSLAVEGTQYF

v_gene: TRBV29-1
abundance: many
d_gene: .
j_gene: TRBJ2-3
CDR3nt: TGCAGCGTTGAGATGGGCAAAACTAGCACAGATACGCAGTATTTT
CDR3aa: CSVEMGKTSTDTQYF

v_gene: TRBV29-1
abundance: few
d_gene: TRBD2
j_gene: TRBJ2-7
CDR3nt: TGCAGCGTTGTTTGGGGAAGCGGGAACCCCTACGAGCAGTACTTC
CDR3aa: CSVVWGSGNPYEQYF

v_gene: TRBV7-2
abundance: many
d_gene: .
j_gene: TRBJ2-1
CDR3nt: TGTGCCAGCAGCAGAACCCCTGCGGGGAACAATGAGCAGTTCTTC
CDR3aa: CASSRTPAGNNEQFF

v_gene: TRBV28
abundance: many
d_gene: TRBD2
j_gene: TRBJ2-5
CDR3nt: TGTGCCAGCAGTTCCGAAAGGACTAGCGGGGATCCAAGAGAGACCCAGTACTTC
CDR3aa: CASSSERTSGDPRETQYF

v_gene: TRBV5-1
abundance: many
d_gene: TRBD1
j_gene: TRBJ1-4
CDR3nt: TGCGCCAGCAGCTGGCGGGGACAGAATGAAAAACTGTTTTTT
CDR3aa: CASSWRGQNEKLFF

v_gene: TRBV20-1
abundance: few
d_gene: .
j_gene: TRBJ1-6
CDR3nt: TGCAGTGCTAGAGATTCCTATGGAAATAATTCACCCCTCCACTTT
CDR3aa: CSARDSYGNNSPLHF

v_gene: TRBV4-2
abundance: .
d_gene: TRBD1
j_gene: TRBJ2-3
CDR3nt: TGTGCCAGCAGCCAGCCCCCGGGGACAGGGTTCACAGATACGCAGTATTTT
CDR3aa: CASSQPPGTGFTDTQYF

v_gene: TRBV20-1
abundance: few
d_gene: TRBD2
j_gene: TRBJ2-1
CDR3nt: TGCAGTGACGCGAGACTAGCCCGAGGCGAGCAGTTCTTC
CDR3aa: CSDARLARGEQFF

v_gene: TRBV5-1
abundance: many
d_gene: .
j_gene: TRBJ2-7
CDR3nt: TGCGCCAGCAGCTTGCGGAGCGATGAACCCGTCTTC
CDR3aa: CASSLRSDEPVF

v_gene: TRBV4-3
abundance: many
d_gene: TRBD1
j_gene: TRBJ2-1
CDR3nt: TGCGCCAGCAGCCAAGCCGGGACAGACCCCTACAATGAGCAGTTCTTC
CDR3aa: CASSQAGTDPYNEQFF

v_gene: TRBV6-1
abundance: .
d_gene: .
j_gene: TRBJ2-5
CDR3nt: TGTGCCAGCAGGCGGACGGGAGAGACCCAGTACTTC
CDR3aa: CASRRTGETQYF

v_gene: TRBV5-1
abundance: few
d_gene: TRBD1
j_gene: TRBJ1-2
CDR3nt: TGCGCCAGCAGCGAGAGATTTGACAGGGGCGGATATGGCTACACCTTC
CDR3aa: CASSERFDRGGYGYTF

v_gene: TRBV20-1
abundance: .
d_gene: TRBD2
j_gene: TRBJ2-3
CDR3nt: TGCAGTGCCCAATCCGGGACTAGCGGGCTCACAGATACGCAGTATTTT
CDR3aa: CSAQSGTSGLTDTQYF

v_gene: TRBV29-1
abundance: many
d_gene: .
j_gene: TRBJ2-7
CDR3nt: TGCAGCGTTGAAGATCGACTACTCGGGTTCGAGCAGTACTTC
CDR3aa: CSVEDRLLGFEQYF